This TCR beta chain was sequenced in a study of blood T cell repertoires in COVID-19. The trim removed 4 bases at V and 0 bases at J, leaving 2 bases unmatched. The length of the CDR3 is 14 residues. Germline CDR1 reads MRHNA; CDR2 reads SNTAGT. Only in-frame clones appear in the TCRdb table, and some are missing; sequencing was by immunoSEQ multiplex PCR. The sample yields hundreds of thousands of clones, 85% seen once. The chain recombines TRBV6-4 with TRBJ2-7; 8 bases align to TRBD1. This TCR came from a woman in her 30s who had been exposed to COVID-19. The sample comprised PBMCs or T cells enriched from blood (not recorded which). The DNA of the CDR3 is TGTGCCAGCAGTGCCGGGACAGGCTCCTACGAGCAGTACTTC. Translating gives CASSAGTGSYEQYF.